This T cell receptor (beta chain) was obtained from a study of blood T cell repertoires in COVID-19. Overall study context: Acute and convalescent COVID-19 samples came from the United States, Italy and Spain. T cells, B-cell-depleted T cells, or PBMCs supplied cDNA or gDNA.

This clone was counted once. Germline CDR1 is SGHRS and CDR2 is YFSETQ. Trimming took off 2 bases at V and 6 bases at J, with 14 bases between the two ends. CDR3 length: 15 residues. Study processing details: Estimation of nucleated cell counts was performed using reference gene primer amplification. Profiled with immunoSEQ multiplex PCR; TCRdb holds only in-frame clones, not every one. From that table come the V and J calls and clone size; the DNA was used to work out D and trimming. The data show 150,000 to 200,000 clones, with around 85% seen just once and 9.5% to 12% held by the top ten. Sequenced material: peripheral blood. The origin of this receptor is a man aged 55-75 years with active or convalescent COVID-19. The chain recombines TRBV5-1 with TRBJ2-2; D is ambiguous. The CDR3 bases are TGCGCCAGCAGCTTTTTCTCTACCACGCCCGGGGAGCTGTTTTTT. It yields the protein CASSFFSTTPGELFF.